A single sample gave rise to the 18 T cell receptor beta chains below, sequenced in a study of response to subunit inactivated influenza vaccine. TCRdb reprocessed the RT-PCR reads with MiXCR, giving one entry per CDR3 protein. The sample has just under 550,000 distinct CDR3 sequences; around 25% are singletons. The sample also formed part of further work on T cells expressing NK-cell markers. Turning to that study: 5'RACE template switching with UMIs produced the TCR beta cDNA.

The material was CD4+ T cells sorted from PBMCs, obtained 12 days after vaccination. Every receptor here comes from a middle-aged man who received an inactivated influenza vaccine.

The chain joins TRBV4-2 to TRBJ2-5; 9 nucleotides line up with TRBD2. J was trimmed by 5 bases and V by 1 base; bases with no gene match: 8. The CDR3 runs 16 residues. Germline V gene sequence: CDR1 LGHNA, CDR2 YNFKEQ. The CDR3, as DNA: TGTGCCAGCAGCCAAGTGGGTAGCGGGGGCGGGGAGACCCAGTACTTC. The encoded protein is CASSQVGSGGGETQYF.

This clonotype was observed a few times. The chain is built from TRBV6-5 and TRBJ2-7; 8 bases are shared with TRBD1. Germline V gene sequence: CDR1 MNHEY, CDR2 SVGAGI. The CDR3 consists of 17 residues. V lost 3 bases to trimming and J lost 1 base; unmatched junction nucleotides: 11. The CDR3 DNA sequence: TGTGCCAGCAGTTATTCCGAGGACAGGGTTCGGTCCTACGAGCAGTACTTC. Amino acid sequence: CASSYSEDRVRSYEQYF.

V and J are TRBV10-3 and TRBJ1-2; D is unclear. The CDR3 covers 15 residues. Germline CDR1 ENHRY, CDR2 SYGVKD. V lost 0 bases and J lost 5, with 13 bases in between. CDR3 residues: CAISESLGMDYGYTF. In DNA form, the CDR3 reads TGTGCCATCAGTGAGTCGCTGGGGATGGATTATGGCTACACCTTC.

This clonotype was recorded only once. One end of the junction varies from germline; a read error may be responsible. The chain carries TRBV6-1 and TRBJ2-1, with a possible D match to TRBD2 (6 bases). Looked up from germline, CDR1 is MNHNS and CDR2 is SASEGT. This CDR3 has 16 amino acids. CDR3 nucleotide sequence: TGTGCCAGCAGCACCCAAACAGGAGGGGCCTACAATGTGCAGTTCTTC. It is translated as CASSTQTGGAYNVQFF.

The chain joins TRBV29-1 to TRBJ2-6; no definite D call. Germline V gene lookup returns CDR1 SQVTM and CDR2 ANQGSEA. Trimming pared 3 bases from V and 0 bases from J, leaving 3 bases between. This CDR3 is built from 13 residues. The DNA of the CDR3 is TGCAGCGTTGACAACTCTGGGGCCAACGTCCTGACTTTC. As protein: CSVDNSGANVLTF.

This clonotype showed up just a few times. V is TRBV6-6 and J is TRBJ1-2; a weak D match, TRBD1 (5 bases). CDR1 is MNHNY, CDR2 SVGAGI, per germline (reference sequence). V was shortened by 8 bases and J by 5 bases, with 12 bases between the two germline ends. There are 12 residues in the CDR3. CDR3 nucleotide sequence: TGTGCCAGCCATTCGCAGGGTTATGGCTACACCTTC. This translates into CASHSQGYGYTF.

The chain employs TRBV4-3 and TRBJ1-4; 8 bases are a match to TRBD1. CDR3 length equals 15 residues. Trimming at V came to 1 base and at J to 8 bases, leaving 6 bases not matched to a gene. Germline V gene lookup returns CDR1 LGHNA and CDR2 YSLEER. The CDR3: CASSQAQGAGEKLFF. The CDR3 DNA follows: TGCGCCAGCAGCCAAGCCCAGGGGGCAGGAGAAAAACTGTTTTTT.

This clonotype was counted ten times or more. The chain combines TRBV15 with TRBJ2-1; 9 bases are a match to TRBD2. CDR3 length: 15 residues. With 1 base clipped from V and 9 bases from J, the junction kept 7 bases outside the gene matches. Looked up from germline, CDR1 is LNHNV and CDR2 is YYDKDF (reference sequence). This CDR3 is CATSRGSGSYGEQFF. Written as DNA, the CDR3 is TGTGCCACCAGCAGAGGTAGCGGGAGTTATGGTGAGCAGTTCTTC.

The CDR3 loop is CASRSRGTSEVIGYNEQFF. For the CDR3, the DNA is TGTGCCAGTCGATCACGGGGGACTAGCGAGGTGATAGGCTACAATGAGCAGTTCTTC. The chain joins TRBV27 to TRBJ2-1; 10 bases are a match to TRBD2. This CDR3 spans 19 amino acids. CDR1 and CDR2 (germline): MNHEY, SMNVEV (reference sequence). With 9 bases clipped from V and 3 bases from J, the junction kept 20 bases outside the gene matches.

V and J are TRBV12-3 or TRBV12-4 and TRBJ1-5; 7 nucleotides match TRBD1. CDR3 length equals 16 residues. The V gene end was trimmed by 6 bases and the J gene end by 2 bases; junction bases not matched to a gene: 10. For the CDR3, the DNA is TGTGCCAGCAGCAATACAGGGGTAGGGGGCAATCAGCCCCAGCATTTT. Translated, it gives CASSNTGVGGNQPQHF.

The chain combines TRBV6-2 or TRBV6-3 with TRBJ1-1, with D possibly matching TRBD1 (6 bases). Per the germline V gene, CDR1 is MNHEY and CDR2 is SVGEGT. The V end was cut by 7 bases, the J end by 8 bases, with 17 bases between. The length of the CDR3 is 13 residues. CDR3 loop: CASKRAIGTEAFF. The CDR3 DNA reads TGTGCCAGCAAAAGAGCCATCGGGACAGAAGCTTTCTTT.

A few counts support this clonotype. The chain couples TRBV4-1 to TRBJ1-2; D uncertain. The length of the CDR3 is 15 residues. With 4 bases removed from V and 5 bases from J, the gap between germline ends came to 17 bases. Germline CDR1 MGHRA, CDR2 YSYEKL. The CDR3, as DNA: TGCGCCAGCAGCCCAGCGCCTGTAGTAGATTATGGCTACACCTTC. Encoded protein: CASSPAPVVDYGYTF.

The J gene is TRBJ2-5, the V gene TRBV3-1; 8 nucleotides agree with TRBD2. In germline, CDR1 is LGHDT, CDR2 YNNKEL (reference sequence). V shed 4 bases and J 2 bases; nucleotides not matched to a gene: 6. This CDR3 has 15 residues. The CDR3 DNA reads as TGTGCCAGCAGCCCGAGCGGGAGTTTACAAGAGACCCAGTACTTC. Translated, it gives CASSPSGSLQETQYF.

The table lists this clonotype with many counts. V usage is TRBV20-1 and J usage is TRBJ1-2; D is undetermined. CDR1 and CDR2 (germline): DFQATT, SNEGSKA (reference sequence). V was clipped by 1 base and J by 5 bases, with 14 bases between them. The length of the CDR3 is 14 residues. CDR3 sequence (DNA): TGCAGTGCTAGAGTTCCCCCATCTACATATGGCTACACCTTC. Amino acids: CSARVPPSTYGYTF.

This chain's CDR3 is CASSRDSVQETQYF. CDR3 in DNA: TGTGCCAGCAGCCGGGACAGCGTACAAGAGACCCAGTACTTC. The chain carries TRBV14 and TRBJ2-5; 7 bases fit TRBD1. The germline CDR1 and CDR2 sequences are SGHDN and FVKESK. V lost 4 bases to trimming and J lost 2 bases; unmatched junction nucleotides: 4. This CDR3 has 14 residues.

Here the CDR3 reads CASSLRPSGGKETQYF. The CDR3, as DNA: TGTGCCAGCAGCTTAAGACCTAGCGGAGGGAAAGAGACCCAGTACTTC. This rearrangement joins TRBV9 to TRBJ2-5, with 7 bases lining up with TRBD2. CDR1 and CDR2 from the germline V gene are SGDLS and YYNGEE. The CDR3 has 16 amino acids. V lost 4 bases and J lost 3; bases outside the gene matches: 12.

This chain's CDR3 is CASRPPPGTGVRGNTEAFF. CDR3 nucleotide sequence: TGTGCCAGCAGACCCCCACCCGGGACAGGGGTTAGAGGGAACACTGAAGCTTTCTTT. The rearrangement uses TRBV6-1 and TRBJ1-1; TRBD1 matches at 10 bases. V lost 6 bases to trimming and J lost 1 base; unmatched junction nucleotides: 17. CDR1 is MNHNS, CDR2 SASEGT, per germline. The CDR3 covers 19 residues.

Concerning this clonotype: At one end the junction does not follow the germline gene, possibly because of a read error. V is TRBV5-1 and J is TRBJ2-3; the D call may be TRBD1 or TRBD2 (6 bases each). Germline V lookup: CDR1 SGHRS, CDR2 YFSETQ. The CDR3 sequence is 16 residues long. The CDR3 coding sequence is TGCACCAGCAGCTTGGGGGGCGGAAGCATTTCAGATACGCAGTATTTT. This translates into CTSSLGGGSISDTQYF.